Listed below are T cell receptor beta chains from one sample, sequenced in a study of shared clonotypes between healthy human individuals. Produced via immunoSEQ multiplex PCR; TCRdb's table is partial and in-frame only. The sample includes about 2,100,000 clones, roughly 91% seen only once; the top ten take under 2%. Sequenced material: naive CD8+ T cells from PBMCs. All receptors come from a man aged 18 to 35 in good health. Some clones in this sample may be carry-over from other donors' samples. Both conserved end residues are part of each CDR3. The order of the fields is J gene, V gene, CDR3 length, D gene, clone size, CDR3 DNA, CDR3 protein. A D gene is named only where the DNA matches it firmly. Size is omitted from some rows. Given values are once, few, many or a class for expanded clones.

J gene: TRBJ1-2; V gene: TRBV4-1; CDR3 length: 15; D gene: TRBD1; clone size: .; CDR3 DNA: TGCGCCAGCAGCCAACTCTCCGGGACAGACTATGGCTACACCTTC; CDR3 protein: CASSQLSGTDYGYTF
J gene: TRBJ2-2; V gene: TRBV7-3; CDR3 length: 15; D gene: TRBD1; clone size: .; CDR3 DNA: TGTGCCAGCAGCTCTAGACAGGGGAGTACCGGGGAGCTGTTTTTT; CDR3 protein: CASSSRQGSTGELFF
J gene: TRBJ2-7; V gene: TRBV7-9; CDR3 length: 15; D gene: TRBD1; clone size: few; CDR3 DNA: TGTGCCAGCAGCTCCCGGGACAGGAGTTCCTACGAGCAGTACTTC; CDR3 protein: CASSSRDRSSYEQYF
J gene: TRBJ2-2; V gene: TRBV14; CDR3 length: 16; D gene: .; clone size: .; CDR3 DNA: TGTGCCAGCGGGCAGGGGACGGAAAAACACACCGGGGAGCTGTTTTTT; CDR3 protein: CASGQGTEKHTGELFF
J gene: TRBJ1-5; V gene: TRBV7-2; CDR3 length: 16; D gene: TRBD1; clone size: .; CDR3 DNA: TGTGCCAGCAGCTTAGGCGGACAGGGGGCAAACCAGCCCCAGCATTTT; CDR3 protein: CASSLGGQGANQPQHF
J gene: TRBJ1-5; V gene: TRBV27; CDR3 length: 14; D gene: .; clone size: .; CDR3 DNA: TGTGCCAGCAGTAAGACAGATGTTGGGGGACCCCAGCATTTT; CDR3 protein: CASSKTDVGGPQHF
J gene: TRBJ2-5; V gene: TRBV6-5; CDR3 length: 16; D gene: .; clone size: .; CDR3 DNA: TGTGCCAGCAGTTACGACAGGGAGGGTGAGGGGGAGACCCAGTACTTC; CDR3 protein: CASSYDREGEGETQYF
J gene: TRBJ2-7; V gene: TRBV7-9; CDR3 length: 14; D gene: .; clone size: .; CDR3 DNA: TGTGCCAGCAGCCCGGGGGACAGTTCCTACGAGCAGTACTTC; CDR3 protein: CASSPGDSSYEQYF
J gene: TRBJ2-2; V gene: TRBV7-6; CDR3 length: 13; D gene: .; clone size: .; CDR3 DNA: TGTGCCAGCAACCAGGGGAGGACCGGGGAGCTGTTTTTT; CDR3 protein: CASNQGRTGELFF
J gene: TRBJ1-1; V gene: TRBV7-2; CDR3 length: 16; D gene: TRBD1; clone size: .; CDR3 DNA: TGTGCCAGCAGCTCGGACAGGGAGAGTTTGAACACTGAAGCTTTCTTT; CDR3 protein: CASSSDRESLNTEAFF
J gene: TRBJ2-1; V gene: TRBV6-6; CDR3 length: 14; D gene: TRBD2; clone size: .; CDR3 DNA: TGTGCCGTACCGACTAGCGGGAATCGCAATGAGCAGTTCTTC; CDR3 protein: CAVPTSGNRNEQFF
J gene: TRBJ2-5; V gene: TRBV7-2; CDR3 length: 18; D gene: TRBD2; clone size: .; CDR3 DNA: TGTGCCAGCAGCTTAGGGGGACTAGCGGAACACCCGGAGGAGACCCAGTACTTC; CDR3 protein: CASSLGGLAEHPEETQYF
J gene: TRBJ2-7; V gene: TRBV7-9; CDR3 length: 14; D gene: .; clone size: .; CDR3 DNA: TGTGCCAGCAGCCCGCCACGGATGAACTACGAGCAGTACTTC; CDR3 protein: CASSPPRMNYEQYF
J gene: TRBJ2-7; V gene: TRBV4-1; CDR3 length: 15; D gene: .; clone size: .; CDR3 DNA: TGCGCCAGCAGCCAATCTCTGGGCTTCTCCTACGAGCAGTACTTC; CDR3 protein: CASSQSLGFSYEQYF
J gene: TRBJ2-2; V gene: TRBV27; CDR3 length: 14; D gene: .; clone size: .; CDR3 DNA: TGTGCCAGCAGTTTTATCGAGAACACCGGGGAGCTGTTTTTT; CDR3 protein: CASSFIENTGELFF
J gene: TRBJ1-1; V gene: TRBV9; CDR3 length: 16; D gene: .; clone size: .; CDR3 DNA: TGTGCCAGCAGCGCCGGCCCAGGGACGGGAGGAACTGAAGCTTTCTTT; CDR3 protein: CASSAGPGTGGTEAFF
J gene: TRBJ2-5; V gene: TRBV2; CDR3 length: 16; D gene: .; clone size: .; CDR3 DNA: TGTGCCAGCAATCCCATCATAAGGGGTACACAAGAGACCCAGTACTTC; CDR3 protein: CASNPIIRGTQETQYF
J gene: TRBJ1-2; V gene: TRBV11-2; CDR3 length: 15; D gene: .; clone size: .; CDR3 DNA: TGTGCCAGCAGCTTACCGGGACAACTTAACTATGGCTACACCTTC; CDR3 protein: CASSLPGQLNYGYTF
J gene: TRBJ2-2; V gene: TRBV19; CDR3 length: 14; D gene: .; clone size: .; CDR3 DNA: TGTGCCAGTAGTACAGGACGGACGATCGCGGAGCTGTTTTTT; CDR3 protein: CASSTGRTIAELFF
J gene: TRBJ2-7; V gene: TRBV6-5; CDR3 length: 15; D gene: .; clone size: .; CDR3 DNA: TGTGCCAGCAGACAGGGGCTAGCGGTTTCCTACGAGCAGTACTTC; CDR3 protein: CASRQGLAVSYEQYF
J gene: TRBJ1-5; V gene: TRBV14; CDR3 length: 16; D gene: TRBD1; clone size: once; CDR3 DNA: TGTGCCAGCAGCCAAGATCTCGGCGACAGGGACCAGCCCCAGCATTTT; CDR3 protein: CASSQDLGDRDQPQHF
J gene: TRBJ2-1; V gene: TRBV27; CDR3 length: 16; D gene: TRBD2; clone size: .; CDR3 DNA: TGTGCCAGCAGTCCCAGTCCGAGCGGGAGAGGGAATGAGCAGTTCTTC; CDR3 protein: CASSPSPSGRGNEQFF
J gene: TRBJ2-1; V gene: TRBV7-9; CDR3 length: 16; D gene: .; clone size: .; CDR3 DNA: TGTGCCAGCACCGGGGGGCGGGAGCGTCGGTACAATGAGCAGTTCTTC; CDR3 protein: CASTGGRERRYNEQFF
J gene: TRBJ2-1; V gene: TRBV9; CDR3 length: 13; D gene: .; clone size: .; CDR3 DNA: TGTGCCAGCTCCGGGAGCTCCTACAATGAGCAGTTCTTC; CDR3 protein: CASSGSSYNEQFF
J gene: TRBJ2-1; V gene: TRBV5-5; CDR3 length: 16; D gene: .; clone size: .; CDR3 DNA: TGTGCCAGCAGCGCCTTTGACCGGGACAATTACAATGAGCAGTTCTTC; CDR3 protein: CASSAFDRDNYNEQFF
J gene: TRBJ2-1; V gene: TRBV5-1; CDR3 length: 17; D gene: TRBD2; clone size: .; CDR3 DNA: TGCGCCAGCAGCTTGCAGCGGGGCCCGACCCGCTACAATGAGCAGTTCTTC; CDR3 protein: CASSLQRGPTRYNEQFF
J gene: TRBJ2-7; V gene: TRBV28; CDR3 length: 18; D gene: TRBD2; clone size: .; CDR3 DNA: TGTGCCAGCAGTTTACTCCTGGAGCGGGAGGGCTCGGGCTACGAGCAGTACTTC; CDR3 protein: CASSLLLEREGSGYEQYF
J gene: TRBJ1-4; V gene: TRBV5-6; CDR3 length: 12; D gene: .; clone size: .; CDR3 DNA: TGTGCCAGCAGCGCCGGGAGCCAAAAACTGTTTTTT; CDR3 protein: CASSAGSQKLFF
J gene: TRBJ2-3; V gene: TRBV27; CDR3 length: 16; D gene: TRBD2; clone size: .; CDR3 DNA: TGTGCCAGCAGGGCGGGACTAGCGTATAGCACAGATACGCAGTATTTT; CDR3 protein: CASRAGLAYSTDTQYF
J gene: TRBJ2-2; V gene: TRBV5-4; CDR3 length: 15; D gene: .; clone size: .; CDR3 DNA: TGTGCCAGCAGCTTGGGGACAGACCCAACCGGGGAGCTGTTTTTT; CDR3 protein: CASSLGTDPTGELFF
J gene: TRBJ2-2; V gene: TRBV9; CDR3 length: 18; D gene: TRBD2; clone size: .; CDR3 DNA: TGTGCCAGCAGCGTAGTAGGTAGCGGGAGGTTGGGCACCGGGGAGCTGTTTTTT; CDR3 protein: CASSVVGSGRLGTGELFF
J gene: TRBJ1-1; V gene: TRBV15; CDR3 length: 14; D gene: .; clone size: .; CDR3 DNA: TGTGCCACCAGCGGGATAGACAGCGCGTCTGAAGCTTTCTTT; CDR3 protein: CATSGIDSASEAFF
J gene: TRBJ1-5; V gene: TRBV4-1; CDR3 length: 20; D gene: TRBD1; clone size: .; CDR3 DNA: TGCGCCAGCAGCCAACCTAGTCGGACAGGATGGGCGGGCGGCAATCAGCCCCAGCATTTT; CDR3 protein: CASSQPSRTGWAGGNQPQHF
J gene: TRBJ2-7; V gene: TRBV2; CDR3 length: 12; D gene: .; clone size: .; CDR3 DNA: TGTGCCAGCAGTTTCAGATCCTACGAGCAGTACTTC; CDR3 protein: CASSFRSYEQYF
J gene: TRBJ2-1; V gene: TRBV4-1; CDR3 length: 14; D gene: .; clone size: .; CDR3 DNA: TGCGCCAGCAGCCAACGACAGGACTACAATGAGCAGTTCTTC; CDR3 protein: CASSQRQDYNEQFF
J gene: TRBJ2-2; V gene: TRBV9; CDR3 length: 14; D gene: .; clone size: .; CDR3 DNA: TGTGCCAGCAGCCCGTCTCCAGGGACCGGGGAGCTGTTTTTT; CDR3 protein: CASSPSPGTGELFF
J gene: TRBJ1-4; V gene: TRBV27; CDR3 length: 17; D gene: .; clone size: .; CDR3 DNA: TGTGCCAGCAGTTTATACAGTCTGAGTGCAACTAATGAAAAACTGTTTTTT; CDR3 protein: CASSLYSLSATNEKLFF
J gene: TRBJ2-7; V gene: TRBV5-1; CDR3 length: 15; D gene: TRBD1; clone size: .; CDR3 DNA: TGCGCCAGCAGCTTGGACAGGGGGAGGATCTACGAGCAGTACTTC; CDR3 protein: CASSLDRGRIYEQYF
J gene: TRBJ2-1; V gene: TRBV19; CDR3 length: 16; D gene: TRBD2; clone size: .; CDR3 DNA: TGTGCCAGTAGTATAGACATAGCGGGAGTCTACAATGAGCAGTTCTTC; CDR3 protein: CASSIDIAGVYNEQFF
J gene: TRBJ2-7; V gene: TRBV10-3; CDR3 length: 15; D gene: .; clone size: once; CDR3 DNA: TGTGCCATCGGGGGGACAAATCCACTCTCCTACGAGCAGTACTTC; CDR3 protein: CAIGGTNPLSYEQYF
J gene: TRBJ2-1; V gene: TRBV27; CDR3 length: 18; D gene: TRBD1; clone size: .; CDR3 DNA: TGTGCCAGCAGTTTTATCCACATCGACAGGGGTCCGCGAAATGAGCAGTTCTTC; CDR3 protein: CASSFIHIDRGPRNEQFF
J gene: TRBJ1-1; V gene: TRBV7-6; CDR3 length: 14; D gene: TRBD1; clone size: .; CDR3 DNA: TGTGCCAGCAGCTTAGCGTTTCCAGGGGGCCAAGCTTTCTTT; CDR3 protein: CASSLAFPGGQAFF
J gene: TRBJ2-6; V gene: TRBV28; CDR3 length: 17; D gene: .; clone size: .; CDR3 DNA: TGTGCCAGCAGTTTATTAGGTCCGGGGCGCGGGGCCAACGTCCTGACTTTC; CDR3 protein: CASSLLGPGRGANVLTF
J gene: TRBJ2-7; V gene: TRBV18; CDR3 length: 15; D gene: .; clone size: .; CDR3 DNA: TGTGCCAGCTCACCACCCGTCGGGGGAACCTACGAGCAGTACTTC; CDR3 protein: CASSPPVGGTYEQYF
J gene: TRBJ1-1; V gene: TRBV27; CDR3 length: 10; D gene: .; clone size: .; CDR3 DNA: TGTGCCAGCAGTGGGACAGAAGCTTTCTTT; CDR3 protein: CASSGTEAFF
J gene: TRBJ1-1; V gene: TRBV27; CDR3 length: 16; D gene: .; clone size: few; CDR3 DNA: TGTGCCAGCAGTTTGTCCGGGGGCATCGTGAACACTGAAGCTTTCTTT; CDR3 protein: CASSLSGGIVNTEAFF
J gene: TRBJ2-1; V gene: TRBV27; CDR3 length: 11; D gene: .; clone size: once; CDR3 DNA: TGTGCCAGCACTGGAGCCCCCGGGCAGTTCTTC; CDR3 protein: CASTGAPGQFF
J gene: TRBJ1-4; V gene: TRBV9; CDR3 length: 16; D gene: TRBD1; clone size: .; CDR3 DNA: TGTGCCAGCAGCGCTAGAGACAGGGCCCTGGATGAAAAACTGTTTTTT; CDR3 protein: CASSARDRALDEKLFF
J gene: TRBJ2-7; V gene: TRBV27; CDR3 length: 15; D gene: TRBD1; clone size: .; CDR3 DNA: TGTGCCAGCAGTTTGGGGACAGGGGGCAGAGGGGAGCAGTACTTC; CDR3 protein: CASSLGTGGRGEQYF
J gene: TRBJ1-1; V gene: TRBV5-4; CDR3 length: 15; D gene: .; clone size: .; CDR3 DNA: TGTGCCAGCAGCTTTTCCAGGGGAGGCGACACTGAAGCTTTCTTT; CDR3 protein: CASSFSRGGDTEAFF
J gene: TRBJ1-5; V gene: TRBV28; CDR3 length: 15; D gene: .; clone size: .; CDR3 DNA: TGTGCCAGCAGTTCCCAAGGGGGGGGCAATCAGCCCCAGCATTTT; CDR3 protein: CASSSQGGGNQPQHF
J gene: TRBJ2-7; V gene: TRBV5-1; CDR3 length: 15; D gene: TRBD2; clone size: few; CDR3 DNA: TGCGCCAGCAGCCCGGGACTAGCGGGAGCCTACGAGCAGTACTTC; CDR3 protein: CASSPGLAGAYEQYF
J gene: TRBJ2-2; V gene: TRBV6-5; CDR3 length: 14; D gene: .; clone size: once; CDR3 DNA: TGTGCCAGCAGAGTTGAAGCGAACACCGGGGAGCTGTTTTTT; CDR3 protein: CASRVEANTGELFF
J gene: TRBJ2-7; V gene: TRBV28; CDR3 length: 15; D gene: .; clone size: .; CDR3 DNA: TGTGCCAGCAGTTTACCCCTAGGGGAACCCTACGAGCAGTACTTC; CDR3 protein: CASSLPLGEPYEQYF
J gene: TRBJ1-5; V gene: TRBV5-8; CDR3 length: 15; D gene: .; clone size: .; CDR3 DNA: TGTGCCAGCAGCTTGGTGCCAGGGGGCAATCAGCCCCAGCATTTT; CDR3 protein: CASSLVPGGNQPQHF
J gene: TRBJ1-1; V gene: TRBV7-3; CDR3 length: 17; D gene: TRBD1; clone size: .; CDR3 DNA: TGTGCCAGCAGCATACGCCCTCTACAGGGGAGGAACACTGAAGCTTTCTTT; CDR3 protein: CASSIRPLQGRNTEAFF
J gene: TRBJ2-1; V gene: TRBV27; CDR3 length: 16; D gene: .; clone size: .; CDR3 DNA: TGTGCCAGCAGTTTGGTGCGGCCTAACTCCTACAATGAGCAGTTCTTC; CDR3 protein: CASSLVRPNSYNEQFF
J gene: TRBJ2-5; V gene: TRBV10-3; CDR3 length: 17; D gene: TRBD2; clone size: .; CDR3 DNA: TGTGCCATCAGTGAGGGGCTAGCGGGAGGGAGCCAAGAGACCCAGTACTTC; CDR3 protein: CAISEGLAGGSQETQYF